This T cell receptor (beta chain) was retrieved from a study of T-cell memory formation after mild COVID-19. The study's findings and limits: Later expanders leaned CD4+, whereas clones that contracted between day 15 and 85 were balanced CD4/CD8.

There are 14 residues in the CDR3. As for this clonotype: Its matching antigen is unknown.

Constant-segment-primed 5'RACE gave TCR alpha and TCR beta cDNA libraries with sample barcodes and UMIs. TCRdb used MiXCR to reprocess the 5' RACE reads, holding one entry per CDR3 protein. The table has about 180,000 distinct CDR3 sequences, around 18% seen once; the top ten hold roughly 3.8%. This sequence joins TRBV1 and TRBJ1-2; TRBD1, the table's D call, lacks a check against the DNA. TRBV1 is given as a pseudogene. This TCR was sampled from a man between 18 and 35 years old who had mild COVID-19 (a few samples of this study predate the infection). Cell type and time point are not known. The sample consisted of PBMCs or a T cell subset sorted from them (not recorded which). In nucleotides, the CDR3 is TGCACCAGCAGCCAGGACAGGGGGCCGGGTGGCTACACCTTC. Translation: CTSSQDRGPGGYTF.